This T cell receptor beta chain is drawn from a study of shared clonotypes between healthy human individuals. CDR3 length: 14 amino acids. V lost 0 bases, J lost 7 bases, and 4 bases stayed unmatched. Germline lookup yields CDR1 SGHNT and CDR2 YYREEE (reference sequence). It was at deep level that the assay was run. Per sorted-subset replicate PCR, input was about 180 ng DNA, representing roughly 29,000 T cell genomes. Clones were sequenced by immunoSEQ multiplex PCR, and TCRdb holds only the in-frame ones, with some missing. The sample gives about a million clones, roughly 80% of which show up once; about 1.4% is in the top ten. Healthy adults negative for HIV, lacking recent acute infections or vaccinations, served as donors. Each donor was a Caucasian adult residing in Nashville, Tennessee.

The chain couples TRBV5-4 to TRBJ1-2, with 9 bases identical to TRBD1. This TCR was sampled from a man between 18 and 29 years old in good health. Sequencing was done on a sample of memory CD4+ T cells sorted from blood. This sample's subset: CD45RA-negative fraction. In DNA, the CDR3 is TGTGCCAGCAGCTTGGTACAGGGGGCTGCTGGCTACACCTTC. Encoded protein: CASSLVQGAAGYTF.